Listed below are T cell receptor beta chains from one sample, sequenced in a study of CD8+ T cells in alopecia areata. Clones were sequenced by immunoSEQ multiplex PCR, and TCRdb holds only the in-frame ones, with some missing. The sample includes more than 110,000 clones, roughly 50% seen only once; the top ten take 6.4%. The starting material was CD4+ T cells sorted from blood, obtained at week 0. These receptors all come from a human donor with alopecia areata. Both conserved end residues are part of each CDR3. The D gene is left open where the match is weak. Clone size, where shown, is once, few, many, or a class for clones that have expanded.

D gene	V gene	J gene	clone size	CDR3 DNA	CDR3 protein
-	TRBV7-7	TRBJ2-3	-	TGTGCTAGCAGCTTAGGGCGCGACCGAGTCACAGATACGCAGTATTTT	CASSLGRDRVTDTQYF
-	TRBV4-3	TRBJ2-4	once	TGCGCCAGCAGCCAAGAGGTGGCAGCCTTAGGAGCCAAAAACATTCAGTACTTC	CASSQEVAALGAKNIQYF
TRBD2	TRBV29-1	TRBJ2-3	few	TGCAGCGCCCTAGCGGGCCCAGATACGCAGTATTTT	CSALAGPDTQYF
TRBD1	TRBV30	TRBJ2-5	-	TGTGCCTGGAGTGGCAGGGGGTTGACCCAGTACTTC	CAWSGRGLTQYF
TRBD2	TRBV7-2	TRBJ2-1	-	TGTGCCAGCAGCTTACTAGCGGGCCTTGGGCATGAGCAGTTCTTC	CASSLLAGLGHEQFF
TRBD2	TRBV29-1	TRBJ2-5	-	TGCAGCGCCCTCGGGACTAGCGGGGAAGAGACCCAGTACTTC	CSALGTSGEETQYF
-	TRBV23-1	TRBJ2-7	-	TGCGCCAGCATCACTGACAGTCAGGGTTCCTACGAGCAGTACTTC	CASITDSQGSYEQYF
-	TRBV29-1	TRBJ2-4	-	TGCAGTATACAGAGGCAAGAAAACATTCAGTACTTC	CSIQRQENIQYF
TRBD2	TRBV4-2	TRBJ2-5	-	TGTGCCAGCAGCCAAGATAGACTAGCGGAGACCCAGTACTTC	CASSQDRLAETQYF
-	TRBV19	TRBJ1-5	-	TGTGCCAGTAGTAAATTAGGACAGTTTTCGGGGCTTGGTAATCAGCCCCAGCATTTT	CASSKLGQFSGLGNQPQHF
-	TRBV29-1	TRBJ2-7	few	TGCAGCGTTGACAGGAACGCCGAGCAGTACTTC	CSVDRNAEQYF
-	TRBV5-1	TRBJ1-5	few	TGCGCCAGCAGCTTGGGGCCGGAGAATCAGCCCCAGCATTTT	CASSLGPENQPQHF
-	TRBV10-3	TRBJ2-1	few	TGTGCCATCACCGACTTCTACAATGAGCAGTTCTTC	CAITDFYNEQFF
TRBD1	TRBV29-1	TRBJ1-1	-	TGCAGCGTTGGGAGACAGGGTGGGACTGAAGCTTTCTTT	CSVGRQGGTEAFF
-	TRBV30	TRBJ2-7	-	TGTGCCTGGACCACCTGGGGGGTAGACGAGCAGTACTTC	CAWTTWGVDEQYF
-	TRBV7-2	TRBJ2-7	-	TGTGCCAGCAGCCTCGGGACAACGCCCTCCTACGAGCAGTACTTC	CASSLGTTPSYEQYF
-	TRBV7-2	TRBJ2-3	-	TGCGCCAGCAGCCAAGATTTCGCTAGATCCATGGCGGATACGCAGTATTTT	CASSQDFARSMADTQYF
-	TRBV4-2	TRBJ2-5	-	TGTGCCAGCAGTGCCCAAGGACAACAAGAGACCCAGTACTTC	CASSAQGQQETQYF